Following are 9 T cell receptor beta chains from one sample sequenced in a study of T cells in Graves' hyperthyroidism and ophthalmopathy. The CDR3 regions of TCR beta were amplified from RNA transcripts. When the TCR CDR3 underwent first-round RT-PCR, the HTBI primer set was used. TCRdb re-called the multiplex PCR reads with MiXCR, one entry per CDR3 protein. The data contain under 600,000 distinct CDR3 sequences, approximately 16% of them singletons. Source material: blood. These receptor sequences come from a woman aged 40 to 55 with Graves' ophthalmopathy.

V usage is TRBV4-1 and J usage is TRBJ2-5, with 9 bases identical to TRBD2. From germline, CDR1 is MGHRA and CDR2 YSYEKL. The CDR3 length is 16 residues. The junction had 8 bases not matched to a gene; V was cut back by 1 base and J by 5 bases. The CDR3 DNA sequence: TGCGCCAGCAGCCAAGTCGGTAGCGGGGGTTATGAGACCCAGTACTTC. This encodes CASSQVGSGGYETQYF.

The rearrangement links TRBV30 to TRBJ2-3; D is tentatively TRBD1 or TRBD2 (6 bases each). This CDR3 is built from 14 residues. Germline-derived CDR1 and CDR2 are GTSNPN and SVGIG (reference sequence). Trimming cost V 3 bases and J 3 bases, with 13 bases left between them. The CDR3 sequence is CAWSIRGRTDTQYF. Here the CDR3 DNA reads TGTGCCTGGAGCATCCGGGGGCGAACAGATACGCAGTATTTT.

This chain links TRBV3-1 with TRBJ1-6; TRBD1 agrees at 7 bases. The CDR3 sequence is 14 residues long. Trimming removed 4 bases from V and 9 bases from J; junction bases left unmatched: 6. Germline loops: CDR1 LGHDT, CDR2 YNNKEL (reference sequence). The CDR3: CASSLRDSSSPLHF. CDR3 sequence (DNA): TGTGCCAGCAGCCTCCGGGACAGCTCTTCACCCCTCCACTTT.

Points on this clonotype: A much larger clone lies a single base off, so this may be a read error. The chain is built from TRBV28 and TRBJ2-7; 10 positions agree with TRBD1. Trimming removed 7 bases from V and 1 base from J; junction bases left unmatched: 13. CDR3 size: 17 residues. CDR1 and CDR2 (germline): MDHEN, SYDVKM. The CDR3 protein is CASTPPSQGQGSYEQYF. The CDR3 DNA reads TGTGCCAGCACCCCGCCATCCCAGGGACAGGGGTCCTACGAGCAGTACTTC. The entire variable domain, with the rest obtained from reference TRBV28 and TRBJ2-7, is as follows: DVKVTQSSRYLVKRTGEKVFLECVQDMDHENMFWYRQDPGLGLRLIYFSYDVKMKEKGDIPEGYSVSREKKERFSLILESASTNQTSMYLCASTPPSQGQGSYEQYFGPGTRLTVT.

The sample holds a few counts of this clonotype. The chain couples TRBV28 to TRBJ1-2, with no clear D. V gave up 3 bases and J gave up 7 bases, with 15 bases separating them. The CDR3 extends over 14 amino acids. Germline V gene data show CDR1 as MDHEN and CDR2 as SYDVKM. Written as DNA, the CDR3 is TGTGCCAGCAGTTTCGTTTTGAGGGCTTCTGGCTACACCTTC. It is translated as CASSFVLRASGYTF.

This clonotype has just a few counts. Possible read error: a much larger clone is one base away. The chain carries TRBV28 and TRBJ2-7, with no clear D. The germline V and J ends were trimmed by 7 bases and 2 bases, with 6 bases remaining between them. The CDR3 is 11 amino acids. Per germline, CDR1 MDHEN and CDR2 SYDVKM. CDR3 region: CASTCAYEQYF. The CDR3 DNA reads TGTGCCAGCACATGCGCCTACGAGCAGTACTTC.

This clonotype has a handful of counts. The rearrangement uses TRBV28 and TRBJ1-5; 8 positions agree with TRBD1. This CDR3 is 13 amino acids long. In germline, CDR1 is MDHEN, CDR2 SYDVKM. V was clipped by 4 bases and J by 8 bases; unmatched bases: 4. The CDR3 loop is CASSSGGLKPQHF. CDR3 nucleotide sequence: TGTGCCAGCAGTTCAGGGGGCCTCAAGCCCCAGCATTTT.

This clonotype was recorded many times. The J gene is TRBJ2-3, the V gene TRBV5-1; 11 bases align to TRBD1. The germline gives CDR1 SGHRS, CDR2 YFSETQ. The CDR3 spans 17 residues. The trim removed 4 bases at V and 2 bases at J, leaving 9 bases unmatched. CDR3 bases: TGCGCCAGCAGCAGCCTTGGGACAGGGGGTCCCACAGATACGCAGTATTTT. Translating gives CASSSLGTGGPTDTQYF.

For this clonotype: A much larger clone lies one base from this, so it may be a read error. In DNA form, the CDR3 reads TGCGCCAGCAGCTTCTCGGGGGGAACTAGCAATGAGCAGTTCTTC. It translates to CASSFSGGTSNEQFF. This chain uses TRBV5-1 with TRBJ2-1; 7 bases align to TRBD2. Germline-derived CDR1 and CDR2 are SGHRS and YFSETQ. CDR3 length equals 15 residues. V lost 2 bases to trimming and J lost 6 bases; unmatched junction nucleotides: 8.